Below, 16 T cell receptor beta chains from the same sample are listed, as sequenced in a study of identical twins. TCRdb reprocessed the 5' RACE reads via MiXCR and lists one record per CDR3 protein. The table lists under 900,000 distinct CDR3 sequences, roughly 18% of them singletons. The same data also went into a second study, on T cells expressing NK-cell markers.

Sequenced sample: PBMCs. The origin of the receptors is a woman aged 18-29 years in good health.

The chain employs TRBV5-1 and TRBJ2-1; unclear D gene. Germline V gene lookup returns CDR1 SGHRS and CDR2 YFSETQ. V lost 0 bases to trimming and J lost 9 bases, with 7 bases between them. This CDR3 comprises 12 residues. CDR3 loop: CASSLEGREQFF. CDR3 nucleotide sequence: TGCGCCAGCAGCTTGGAAGGACGTGAGCAGTTCTTC.

This clonotype has more than one count but fewer than ten. This chain uses TRBV20-1 with TRBJ2-3; possibly TRBD1 or TRBD2 for D (5 bases each). CDR3 length: 17 amino acids. Germline loops: CDR1 DFQATT, CDR2 SNEGSKA (reference sequence). Trimming stripped 0 bases from V and 6 bases from J, with 22 bases between. The CDR3 coding sequence is TGCAGTGCTAGAGACCCCGGGGCTAGTAGAGGGTCGGATACGCAGTATTTT. It specifies CSARDPGASRGSDTQYF.

This clonotype has a handful of counts. This sequence joins TRBV5-6 and TRBJ2-1; TRBD2 matches at 9 bases. The CDR3 length is 13 residues. The V gene's germline CDR1 is SGHDT and CDR2 YYEEEE. V shed 2 bases, J shed 10 bases, and the junction held 4 bases outside the gene matches. CDR3 sequence: CASSFQSGGEQFF. CDR3 coding DNA: TGTGCCAGCAGCTTCCAAAGCGGGGGGGAGCAGTTCTTC.

The chain links TRBV5-1 to TRBJ2-1; unclear D gene. Trimming removed 0 bases from V and 7 bases from J, with 14 bases in between. The CDR3 covers 15 residues. Germline values: CDR1 SGHRS, CDR2 YFSETQ. The CDR3 reads CASSLEGSPVNEQFF. The CDR3 DNA follows: TGCGCCAGCAGCTTGGAGGGCAGCCCCGTTAATGAGCAGTTCTTC.

J is TRBJ2-7 and V is TRBV9; D may match TRBD1 or TRBD2 (5 bases each). The germline V gene encodes CDR1 SGDLS and CDR2 YYNGEE. Trimming took off 7 bases at V and 3 bases at J, with 14 bases between the two ends. The CDR3 extends over 13 amino acids. CDR3 loop: CASGSGTVYEQYF. The CDR3, as DNA: TGTGCCAGCGGATCCGGGACGGTCTACGAGCAGTACTTC.

This clonotype occurred a few times. The rearrangement links TRBV7-9 to TRBJ2-7; D might be TRBD1 (6 bases). Trimming stripped 4 bases from V and 7 bases from J, with 17 bases between. This CDR3 is built from 14 residues. Germline loops: CDR1 SEHNR, CDR2 FQNEAQ (reference sequence). The CDR3 DNA is TGTGCCAGCAGCTCAGAGAGACAGGTCAGGGAGCAGTACTTC. It encodes CASSSERQVREQYF. The variable domain in full, with the rest retrieved from reference TRBV7-9 and TRBJ2-7, is DTGVSQNPRHKITKRGQNVTFRCDPISEHNRLYWYRQTLGQGPEFLTYFQNEAQLEKSRLLSDRFSAERPKGSFSTLEIQRTEQGDSAMYLCASSSERQVREQYFGPGTRLTVT.

The V call is TRBV5-1, the J call TRBJ1-2, with D hard to call. The CDR3 spans 13 residues. Looked up from germline, CDR1 is SGHRS and CDR2 is YFSETQ. V lost 3 bases and J lost 1, with 7 bases in between. In DNA, the CDR3 is TGCGCCAGCAGCTCGGACTTTAACTATGGCTACACCTTC. This gives the protein CASSSDFNYGYTF.

This clonotype was counted at least ten times. The genes are TRBV12-3 or TRBV12-4 and TRBJ2-7; D is uncertain. The germline V and J ends were trimmed by 8 bases and 6 bases, with 20 bases remaining between them. The CDR3 spans 14 residues. CDR3 sequence (DNA): TGTGCCAGCGGGATGGGTGACTTATTCCTCGAGCAGTACTTC. It encodes CASGMGDLFLEQYF.

The J gene is TRBJ2-5, the V gene TRBV15, with D uncertain. V was trimmed by 1 base and J by 5 bases, leaving 17 bases between them. Germline V lookup: CDR1 LNHNV, CDR2 YYDKDF (reference sequence). This CDR3 spans 16 amino acids. The CDR3 coding sequence is TGTGCCACCAGCAGAGCCCGACCTCCGGACGCTGAGACCCAGTACTTC. As protein: CATSRARPPDAETQYF.

The chain links TRBV25-1 to TRBJ1-2; unclear D gene. CDR1 is MGHDK, CDR2 SYGVNS, per germline. The V and J ends lost 2 bases and 2 bases respectively, with 9 bases between them. The CDR3 is made up of 14 amino acids. CDR3 sequence reads: CASSEEPRNYGYTF. The DNA of the CDR3 is TGTGCCAGCAGTGAAGAGCCCCGAAACTATGGCTACACCTTC.

This chain connects TRBV3-1 to TRBJ2-3; D not certain. CDR1 and CDR2 from the germline V gene are LGHDT and YNNKEL (reference sequence). V was shortened by 2 bases and J by 4 bases, with 16 bases between the two germline ends. The CDR3 has 16 residues. The DNA for the CDR3 is TGTGCCAGCAGCCAACCCGGGTTGGAGCGCGCAGATACGCAGTATTTT. Amino acid sequence: CASSQPGLERADTQYF.

V gene TRBV10-2 combines with J gene TRBJ2-1, with 7 bases matching TRBD2. This CDR3 spans 14 amino acids. Germline trimming cut 8 bases from V and 8 bases from J; bases unmatched to any gene: 12. Germline CDR1 and CDR2: WSHSY and SAAADI. CDR3 loop: CASGGTGRIDEQFF. The CDR3 region has the DNA TGCGCCAGCGGAGGGACCGGGAGGATCGATGAGCAGTTCTTC.

V usage is TRBV12-3 or TRBV12-4 and J usage is TRBJ2-3; 7 bases match TRBD2. This CDR3 has 15 amino acids. V was clipped by 3 bases and J by 0 bases; unmatched bases: 3. Here the CDR3 DNA reads TGTGCCAGCAGTTTTTGGGGGGGTAGCACAGATACGCAGTATTTT. Amino acids: CASSFWGGSTDTQYF.

This clonotype was seen a handful of times. This rearrangement joins TRBV20-1 to TRBJ2-3; 9 bases match TRBD2. CDR1 and CDR2 from the germline V gene are DFQATT and SNEGSKA (reference sequence). The CDR3 is 21 residues long. V lost 4 bases, J lost 0 bases, and 23 bases stayed unmatched. The CDR3 DNA follows: TGCAGTGCTAAACCCCCCTGGGTGGTAGCGGGAGCTTCTTCTAGCACAGATACGCAGTATTTT. Translated, it gives CSAKPPWVVAGASSSTDTQYF.

The V and J genes are TRBV6-1 and TRBJ2-1, with TRBD1 identical over 9 bases. The V gene's germline CDR1 is MNHNS and CDR2 SASEGT. The CDR3 is made up of 14 amino acids. J lost 7 bases, V lost 6 bases, and 7 bases had no gene match. The DNA of the CDR3 is TGTGCCAGCAGCCGGGACAGGGTTAGGAATGAGCAGTTCTTC. Translation: CASSRDRVRNEQFF.

This clonotype has only a few counts. This chain uses TRBV5-6 with TRBJ1-6; D may be TRBD1 (6 bases). Trimming shortened V by 0 bases and J by 10 bases, and 11 bases separated the two germline ends. From germline, CDR1 is SGHDT and CDR2 YYEEEE. The CDR3 spans 14 residues. CDR3 in amino acids: CASSLVQGHSPLHF. CDR3 DNA sequence: TGTGCCAGCAGCTTGGTCCAGGGGCACTCACCCCTCCACTTT.